A single sample is the source of the 18 T cell receptor beta chains below, sequenced in a study of T cells in placental villitis. The immunoSEQ assay was v4. Generated by immunoSEQ multiplex PCR, the TCRdb table keeps only in-frame clones and is missing some. The sample lists more than 2,500 clones; roughly 75% were seen once. What was sequenced was placental tissue containing maternal and fetal cells. These receptors all stem from a human patient with infectious villitis; the placental T cells may come from both mother and fetus.

About this clone itself: Other DNA sequences of this sample code for an identical CDR3. V and J are TRBV10-2 and TRBJ2-7; D not resolved. The CDR3 spans 11 residues. From germline, CDR1 is WSHSY and CDR2 SAAADI. Trimming left V 2 bases short and J 7 bases short, with 6 bases between. This CDR3 is CASSEIYEQYF. The DNA of the CDR3 is TGCGCCAGCAGTGAGATCTATGAGCAGTACTTC.

Turning to this clone: Different DNA sequences within this sample yield the same CDR3. The genes are TRBV5-1 and TRBJ1-2, with a weak D call TRBD1 (5 bases). The CDR3 has 12 amino acids. CDR1 SGHRS and CDR2 YFSETQ come from the germline V gene. V was shortened by 3 bases and J by 2 bases, with 5 bases between the two germline ends. The CDR3 reads CASSWTNYGYTF. CDR3 DNA sequence: TGCGCCAGCAGCTGGACAAACTATGGCTACACCTTC.

The chain joins TRBV7-9 to TRBJ1-5; a weak D match, TRBD1 (5 bases). V lost 3 bases and J 5 bases, leaving 8 bases between the germline ends. Germline assignment: CDR1 SEHNR and CDR2 FQNEAQ (reference sequence). The CDR3 length is 13 residues. DNA for the CDR3: TGTGCCAGCAGCTTTGACAGCGATCAGCCCCAGCATTTT. This gives the protein CASSFDSDQPQHF.

This clone was seen only a few times. J is TRBJ2-3 and V is TRBV19; perhaps TRBD1 as D (6 bases). V was trimmed by 5 bases and J by 3 bases, leaving 24 bases between them. This CDR3 region has 18 residues. Germline lookup yields CDR1 LNHDA and CDR2 SQIVND (reference sequence). Written as DNA, the CDR3 is TGTGCCAGTAGTGGACCTAACGGCGAGGGGGATATAACAGATACGCAGTATTTT. Its translation is CASSGPNGEGDITDTQYF.

The chain uses TRBV2 and TRBJ1-1, with 7 positions matching TRBD1. Germline V CDR1 and CDR2: SNHLY, FYNNEI. CDR3 length equals 14 residues. V was pared by 5 bases and J by 0 bases, with 3 bases of the junction left unmatched. CDR3: CASSSGQMNTEAFF. The DNA for the CDR3 is TGTGCCAGCAGTTCGGGACAGATGAACACTGAAGCTTTCTTT.

The V gene is TRBV19, the J gene TRBJ1-1; 7 bases align to TRBD1. Germline assignment: CDR1 LNHDA and CDR2 SQIVND (reference sequence). CDR3 length equals 15 residues. Unmatched junction bases numbered 10, after V lost 6 bases and J lost 3 bases. CDR3 coding DNA: TGTGCCAGTAGCCCCGTCACCAGGGGGGACACTGAAGCTTTCTTT. Residues: CASSPVTRGDTEAFF. The full variable domain, completed using reference TRBV19 and TRBJ1-1, is DGGITQSPKYLFRKEGQNVTLSCEQNLNHDAMYWYRQDPGQGLRLIYYSQIVNDFQKGDIAEGYSVSREKKESFPLTVTSAQKNPTAFYLCASSPVTRGDTEAFFGQGTRLTVV.

This sequence joins TRBV5-4 and TRBJ2-3, with D perhaps matching TRBD1 (6 bases). CDR1 SGHNT and CDR2 YYREEE come from the germline V gene (reference sequence). V dropped 5 bases and J dropped 0 bases, with 16 bases sitting between them. CDR3 length: 16 amino acids. The CDR3 DNA reads TGTGCCAGCAGACGGCGTGCGGACAGCAGCACAGATACGCAGTATTTT. Translating it yields CASRRRADSSTDTQYF.

This clone was recorded a few times. This chain links TRBV6-5 with TRBJ1-2; D perhaps matches TRBD1 (5 bases). The length of the CDR3 is 13 residues. The V gene's germline CDR1 is MNHEY and CDR2 SVGAGI. The germline V and J ends were trimmed by 6 bases and 5 bases, with 13 bases remaining between them. CDR3 sequence reads: CASRTGLGYGYTF. CDR3 in DNA: TGTGCCAGCAGAACGGGACTGGGGTATGGCTACACCTTC.

This clone has more than one count but fewer than ten. The chain combines TRBV19 with TRBJ1-6, with TRBD1 as a possible D gene (5 bases). Germline CDR1 and CDR2: LNHDA and SQIVND (reference sequence). With 8 bases removed from V and 8 bases from J, the gap between germline ends came to 16 bases. The CDR3 loop spans 14 amino acids. CDR3 residues: CASLGGEAYSPLHF. In DNA, the CDR3 is TGTGCCAGTCTCGGGGGGGAAGCTTATTCACCCCTCCACTTT.

The gene calls are TRBV28 and TRBJ2-2; 8 bases match TRBD2. The CDR3 sequence is 14 residues long. V lost 4 bases and J lost 6; bases outside the gene matches: 4. The V gene's germline CDR1 is MDHEN and CDR2 SYDVKM. CDR3 region: CASSSGGVAGELFF. Here the CDR3 DNA reads TGTGCCAGCAGTTCCGGGGGGGTCGCCGGGGAGCTGTTTTTT.

Remarks on this clone: At one boundary the junction diverges from the germline segment, which might be a read error. The chain uses TRBV6-6 and TRBJ1-2; maybe TRBD1 (5 bases). The CDR3 loop spans 16 amino acids. The germline CDR1 and CDR2 sequences are MNHNY and SVGAGI (reference sequence). DNA of the CDR3: TGTGCCAGCAGCCGGGCAGCCTCGACAGTAAACTATGGCTACACCTTT. It encodes CASSRAASTVNYGYTF.

The chain joins TRBV18 to TRBJ1-2; D possibly corresponds to TRBD1 (6 bases). Trimming removed 1 base at V and 0 bases at J, with 12 bases between. The CDR3 has 16 amino acids. From germline, CDR1 is KGHSH and CDR2 LQKENI. CDR3 in DNA: TGTGCCAGCTCACCACAGGGGGGCATGGCTAACTATGGCTACACCTTC. Its protein product is CASSPQGGMANYGYTF.

The V gene is TRBV6-5, the J gene TRBJ2-1; the match to TRBD1 covers 7 bases. Per germline, CDR1 MNHEY and CDR2 SVGAGI. The CDR3 contains 15 residues. V trimming: 2 bases; J trimming: 7 bases; junction bases outside the gene matches: 8. CDR3 residues: CASSYTGDIGNEQFF. The CDR3 region has the DNA TGTGCCAGCAGTTACACAGGGGATATTGGTAATGAGCAGTTCTTC.

A remark on this clone: At one end the junction does not follow the germline gene, possibly because of a read error. Additional DNA sequences in this sample encode the identical CDR3. The chain uses TRBV6-1 and TRBJ2-7; D is perhaps TRBD1 or TRBD2 (5 bases each). The CDR3 extends over 13 amino acids. CDR1 and CDR2 (germline): MNHNS, SASEGT. CDR3 in amino acids: CASSEGRLYEQYF. CDR3 DNA sequence: TGTGCCAGCAGTGAGGGACGGCTCTACGAGCAGTATTTC.

V gene TRBV14 combines with J gene TRBJ1-1; TRBD1 is a possible D gene (5 bases). CDR1 SGHDN and CDR2 FVKESK come from the germline V gene. The CDR3 consists of 12 residues. V lost 0 bases and J lost 6, with 5 bases in between. Here the CDR3 DNA reads TGTGCCAGCAGCCAAGACAGGGCTGAAGCTTTCTTT. It translates to CASSQDRAEAFF.

Of note for this clone: An end of the junction differs from the germline gene, which may be a read error. This chain joins TRBV28 and TRBJ2-2; 8 bases are shared with TRBD2. CDR3 length equals 14 residues. The V gene's germline CDR1 is MDHEN and CDR2 SYDVKM. CDR3 sequence: CTSSSGGVAGELFF. The CDR3 DNA reads TGTACCAGCAGTTCCGGGGGGGTCGCCGGGGAACTGTTTTTT.

The chain joins TRBV2 to TRBJ2-4, with 15 bases lining up with TRBD2. CDR1 and CDR2 (germline): SNHLY, FYNNEI. The CDR3 runs to 17 residues. V dropped 6 bases and J dropped 11; count of bases not matched to a gene: 14. For the CDR3, the DNA is TGTGCCAGCAGACCCGTCCGGACTAGCGGGAGGGGTAACGTTCAGTACTTC. Translation: CASRPVRTSGRGNVQYF.

V gene TRBV5-4 combines with J gene TRBJ1-2, with no clear D. CDR3 size: 16 residues. Deletions cut 4 bases from V and 2 bases from J, with 18 bases between. The V gene's germline CDR1 is SGHNT and CDR2 YYREEE (reference sequence). CDR3 sequence reads: CASSPLWTDYNYGYTF. As DNA, the CDR3 is TGTGCCAGCAGCCCGCTGTGGACCGATTACAACTATGGCTACACCTTC. Based on the CDR3 plus reference TRBV5-4 and TRBJ1-2, the full variable domain is ETGVTQSPTHLIKTRGQQVTLRCSSQSGHNTVSWYQQALGQGPQFIFQYYREEENGRGNFPPRFSGLQFPNYSSELNVNALELDDSALYLCASSPLWTDYNYGYTFGSGTRLTVV.